Below are 3 T cell receptor beta chains sequenced from a single sample in a study of T-cell memory formation after mild COVID-19. TCRdb analysed the 5' RACE reads with MiXCR anew, one entry per CDR3 protein. Of 100,000 to 150,000 distinct CDR3 sequences detected, about a sixth appear once; the ten largest clones hold around 4.8%. The sequencing input was PBMCs or a T cell subset sorted from them (not recorded which). The receptors here all came from a man aged 18 to 30 who had mild COVID-19 (a few samples of this study predate the infection). Cell type and time point are not known.

The J gene is TRBJ1-1, the V gene TRBV5-1, with 8 positions matching TRBD1. This CDR3 is 14 amino acids long. The V gene end was trimmed by 5 bases and the J gene end by 1 base; junction bases not matched to a gene: 4. The V gene's germline CDR1 is SGHRS and CDR2 YFSETQ. The CDR3 bases are TGCGCCAGCAGGAAGACAGGGGAGAACACTGAAGCTTTCTTT. It translates to CASRKTGENTEAFF.

This chain joins TRBV12-3 or TRBV12-4 and TRBJ1-6; 8 nucleotides line up with TRBD1. The J segment lost 9 bases and the V segment lost 3 bases, leaving 4 bases of the junction unmatched. The CDR3 spans 14 residues. CDR3 sequence: CASSLDREASPLHF. CDR3 nucleotides: TGTGCCAGCAGTTTGGACAGGGAGGCTTCACCCCTCCACTTT.

There are a few counts of this clonotype. The chain is built from TRBV7-2 and TRBJ1-5; D may be TRBD1 (5 bases). The CDR3 is made up of 14 amino acids. V shed 5 bases and J shed 3 bases, with 11 bases lying between them. Germline V gene data show CDR1 as SGHTA and CDR2 as FQGNSA. The CDR3 DNA reads TGTGCCAGCAGCCCCCAGGGTGACAATCAGCCCCAGCATTTT. Amino acid sequence: CASSPQGDNQPQHF.